The 7 T cell receptor beta chains below all came from one sample that was sequenced in a study of beta chain features in type 1 diabetes. What was sequenced were expressed TCRB transcripts, since all of the isolated RNA had been reverse transcribed. The protocol was immunoSEQ multiplex PCR, while the TCRdb copy is restricted to in-frame clones and leaves out a portion. The sample contains more than 250,000 clones, roughly 22% of which appear only once. These TCRs are of unknown antigen specificity. General observations from the study: When Type 1 diabetes patients were examined, their TCRB CDR3s proved moderately but significantly shorter in all four CD4+ subsets.

The sample consisted of naive CD4+ T cells from blood. The receptors were sampled from a woman aged 40 to 50 with type 1 diabetes.

V gene TRBV18 combines with J gene TRBJ1-1, with 10 nucleotides matching TRBD1. V dropped 6 bases and J dropped 4; count of bases not matched to a gene: 8. The CDR3 is 15 residues long. Per germline, CDR1 KGHSH and CDR2 LQKENI. The CDR3 sequence is CASSPAGQGSTEAFF. CDR3 sequence (DNA): TGTGCCAGCTCCCCGGCGGGACAGGGGTCCACTGAAGCTTTCTTT. The whole variable domain, filled in from reference TRBV18 and TRBJ1-1, reads NAGVMQNPRHLVRRRGQEARLRCSPMKGHSHVYWYRQLPEEGLKFMVYLQKENIIDESGMPKERFSAEFPKEGPSILRIQQVVRGDSAAYFCASSPAGQGSTEAFFGQGTRLTVV.

The rearrangement joins TRBV5-1 to TRBJ2-7; TRBD2 is a possible D gene (5 bases). Germline values: CDR1 SGHRS, CDR2 YFSETQ. The CDR3 is made up of 15 amino acids. The ends were cut back, 0 bases at V and 5 bases at J, with 15 bases in the middle. The CDR3 sequence: CASSLANEGLDEQYF. The CDR3 nucleotides read TGCGCCAGCAGCTTGGCCAACGAGGGTCTCGACGAGCAGTACTTC.

V and J are TRBV30 and TRBJ2-1; 8 bases match TRBD2. There are 17 residues in the CDR3. Germline CDR1 is GTSNPN and CDR2 is SVGIG (reference sequence). V was pared by 0 bases and J by 0 bases, with 7 bases of the junction left unmatched. The CDR3 nucleotides are TGTGCCTGGAGTGTGGGAGCGGGAGTGGTCTCCTACAATGAGCAGTTCTTC. It specifies CAWSVGAGVVSYNEQFF.

The chain joins TRBV4-1 to TRBJ2-2; D may be TRBD1 (6 bases). The germline CDR1 and CDR2 sequences are MGHRA and YSYEKL. The CDR3 has 13 residues. Trimming cost V 1 base and J 12 bases, with 12 bases left between them. CDR3 in amino acids: CASSQVLGGKLFF. The CDR3, as DNA: TGCGCCAGCAGCCAAGTTTTAGGGGGAAAGCTGTTTTTT.

This chain uses TRBV6-5 with TRBJ1-2, with D uncertain. The CDR3 spans 16 residues. CDR1 is MNHEY, CDR2 SVGAGI, per germline. With 0 bases removed from V and 4 bases from J, the gap between germline ends came to 15 bases. As DNA, the CDR3 is TGTGCCAGCAGTTACTCGACTGGAGCCCTAGGCTATGGCTACACCTTC. This translates into CASSYSTGALGYGYTF.

This clone was picked up a small number of times. This chain links TRBV28 with TRBJ2-7; the match to TRBD2 covers 7 bases. Germline V CDR1 and CDR2: MDHEN, SYDVKM. The CDR3 consists of 14 residues. Losses at the gene ends were 7 bases for V and 3 bases for J; bases not matched to a gene: 9. CDR3 nucleotide sequence: TGTGCCAGCACCTCTTGGGAGGGTGGCTACGAGCAGTACTTC. Translation: CASTSWEGGYEQYF.

The chain is built from TRBV4-1 and TRBJ2-1, with TRBD2 as a possible D gene (7 bases). The CDR3 covers 16 residues. With 2 bases removed from V and 0 bases from J, the gap between germline ends came to 11 bases. Per germline, CDR1 MGHRA and CDR2 YSYEKL. CDR3 region: CASSQPGGASYNEQFF. CDR3 bases: TGCGCCAGCAGCCAACCTGGGGGGGCCTCCTACAATGAGCAGTTCTTC.